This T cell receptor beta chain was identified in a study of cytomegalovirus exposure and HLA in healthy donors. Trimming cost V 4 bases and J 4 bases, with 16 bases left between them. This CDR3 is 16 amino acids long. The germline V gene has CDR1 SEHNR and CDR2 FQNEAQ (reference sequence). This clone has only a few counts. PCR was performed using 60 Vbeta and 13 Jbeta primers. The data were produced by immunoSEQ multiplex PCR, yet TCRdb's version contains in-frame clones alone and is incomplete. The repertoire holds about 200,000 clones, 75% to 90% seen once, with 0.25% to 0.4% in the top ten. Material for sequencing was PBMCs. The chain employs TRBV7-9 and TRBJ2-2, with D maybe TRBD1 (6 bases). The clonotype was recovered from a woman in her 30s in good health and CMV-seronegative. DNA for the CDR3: TGTGCCAGCAGCTCCAGGGGAATGCGGACCACCGGGGAGCTGTTTTTT. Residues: CASSSRGMRTTGELFF.